This TCR beta chain was identified during a study of shared clonotypes between healthy human individuals. As for the study in general: Serving as donors were a couple of women and a few men, whose ages spanned 18 to 49. Whole-study results and caveats: Sequencing of the sorted subsets was shown by rarefaction to be incomplete despite large depth.

Germline V lookup: CDR1 LNHNV, CDR2 YYDKDF (reference sequence). CDR3 length: 12 amino acids. J gave up 10 bases and V 8 bases, and 10 bases lay outside the gene matches. Naive CD8 cells lacked CD45RO, underwent positive selection for CCR7 and left out terminally differentiated effector memory CD45RA+ cells. In the study's own analysis: Filtering of immunoSEQ junctional sequences could not match full-length read filtering. The protocol was immunoSEQ multiplex PCR, while the TCRdb copy is restricted to in-frame clones and leaves out a portion. V, J and clone size were drawn from that table, and D and trimming were deduced from the DNA. The data contain under 600,000 clones, about 98% of them singletons. On this clone: The antigen remains undetermined.

Specimen: naive CD8+ T cells sorted from blood. The receptor was derived from a man aged 25-40 years in good health. This sequence joins TRBV15 and TRBJ2-7, with 8 bases identical to TRBD1. This CDR3 is CATSSGTGSQYF. The CDR3 DNA reads TGTGCCACCTCCTCCGGGACAGGTTCCCAGTACTTC.